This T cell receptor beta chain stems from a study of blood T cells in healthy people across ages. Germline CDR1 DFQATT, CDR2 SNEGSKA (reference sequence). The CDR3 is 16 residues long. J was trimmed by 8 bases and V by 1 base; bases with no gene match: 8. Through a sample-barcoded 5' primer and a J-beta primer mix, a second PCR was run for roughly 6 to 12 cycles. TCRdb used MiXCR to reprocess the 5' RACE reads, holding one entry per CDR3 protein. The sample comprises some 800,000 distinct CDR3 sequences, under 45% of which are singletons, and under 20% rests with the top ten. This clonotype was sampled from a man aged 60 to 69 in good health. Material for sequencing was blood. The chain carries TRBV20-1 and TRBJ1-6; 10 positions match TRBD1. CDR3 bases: TGCAGTGCTAGAGCATGGGACAGGGGAATGGATTCACCCCTCCACTTT. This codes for CSARAWDRGMDSPLHF.